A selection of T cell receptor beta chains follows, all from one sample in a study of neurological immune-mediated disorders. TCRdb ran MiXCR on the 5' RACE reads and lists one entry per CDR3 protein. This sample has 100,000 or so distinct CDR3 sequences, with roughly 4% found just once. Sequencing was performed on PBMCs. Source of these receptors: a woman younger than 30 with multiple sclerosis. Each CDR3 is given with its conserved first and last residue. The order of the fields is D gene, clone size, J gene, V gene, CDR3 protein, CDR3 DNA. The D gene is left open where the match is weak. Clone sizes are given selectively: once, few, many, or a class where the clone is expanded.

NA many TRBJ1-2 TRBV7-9 CASSRDGTRHGYTF TGTGCCAGCAGTCGTGACGGGACGAGGCATGGCTACACCTTC
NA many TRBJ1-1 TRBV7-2 CASSLQRRSFSVIF TGTGCCAGCAGCTTACAAAGACGCAGTTTTTCGGTAATCTTT
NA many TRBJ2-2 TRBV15 CATTSEGGNTGELFF TGTGCCACCACGAGTGAGGGGGGAAACACCGGGGAGCTGTTTTTT
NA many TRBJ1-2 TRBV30 CAWNLGGSYGYTF TGTGCCTGGAACTTAGGGGGGAGCTATGGCTACACCTTC
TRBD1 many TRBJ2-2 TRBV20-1 CSAWTRTGSGELFF TGCAGTGCTTGGACCCGGACAGGCAGCGGGGAGCTGTTTTTT
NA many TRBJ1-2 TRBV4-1 CASSQDQAVRGPWANYGYTF TGCGCCAGCAGCCAAGACCAAGCGGTCAGAGGCCCTTGGGCTAACTATGGCTACACCTTC
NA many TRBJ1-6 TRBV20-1 CSARVTWGMVGNPPLHF TGCAGTGCTAGAGTTACCTGGGGTATGGTGGGAAATCCACCCCTCCACTTT
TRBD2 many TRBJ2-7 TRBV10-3 CAIPRGDSSYEQYF TGTGCCATCCCCCGGGGGGATAGCTCCTACGAGCAGTACTTC
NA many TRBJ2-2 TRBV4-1 CASSRRSGSSLNTGELFF TGCGCCAGCAGCCGCCGAAGCGGCTCCAGCCTGAACACCGGGGAGCTGTTTTTT
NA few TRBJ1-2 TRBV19 CASSISRNYGYTF TGTGCCAGTAGTATTAGCCGGAACTATGGCTACACCTTC
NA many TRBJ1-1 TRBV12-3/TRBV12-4 CASSRHVEWGTEAFF TGTGCCAGCAGTCGACATGTGGAATGGGGCACTGAAGCTTTCTTT
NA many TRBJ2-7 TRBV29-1 CSVYAGAGYEQYF TGCAGCGTTTATGCGGGGGCTGGCTACGAGCAGTACTTC
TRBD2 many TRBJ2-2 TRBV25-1 CASSPGTSGRLPNTGELFF TGTGCCAGCAGTCCCGGGACTAGCGGGAGGCTTCCAAACACCGGGGAGCTGTTTTTT
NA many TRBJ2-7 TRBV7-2 CASSLVAGTSSYEQYF TGTGCCAGCAGCTTAGTTGCAGGGACGAGCTCCTACGAGCAGTACTTC
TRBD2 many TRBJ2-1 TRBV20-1 CSANAGGTYNEQFF TGCAGTGCTAATGCGGGAGGTACCTACAATGAGCAGTTCTTC
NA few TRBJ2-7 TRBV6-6 CASSYGSGTYEQYF TGTGCCAGCAGTTACGGGTCAGGCACGTACGAGCAGTACTTC
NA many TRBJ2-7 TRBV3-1 CASSQGLLTYEQYF TGTGCCAGCAGCCAAGGTCTCCTTACCTACGAGCAGTACTTC
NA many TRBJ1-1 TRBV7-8 CASSYGGGMNTEAFF TGTGCCAGCAGTTATGGGGGAGGGATGAACACTGAAGCTTTCTTT
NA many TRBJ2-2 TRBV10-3 CAISREQANTGELFF TGTGCCATCAGTAGAGAACAAGCGAACACCGGGGAGCTGTTTTTT
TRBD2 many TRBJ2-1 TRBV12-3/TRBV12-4 CASSLQGGTYNEQFF TGTGCCAGCAGTTTACAGGGAGGGACCTACAATGAGCAGTTCTTC
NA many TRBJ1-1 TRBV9 CASSVGTGNTEAFF TGTGCCAGCAGCGTGGGGACGGGGAACACTGAAGCTTTCTTT
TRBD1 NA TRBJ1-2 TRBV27 CASSARQGAANYGYTF TGTGCCAGCAGCGCTCGACAGGGAGCCGCCAACTATGGCTACACCTTC
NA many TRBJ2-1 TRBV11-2 CASSPGRAEWGYNEQFF TGTGCCAGCAGCCCCGGGCGGGCCGAATGGGGCTACAATGAGCAGTTCTTC
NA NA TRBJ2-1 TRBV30 CARAHVNSYNEQFF TGTGCACGAGCCCACGTTAACTCCTACAATGAGCAGTTCTTC
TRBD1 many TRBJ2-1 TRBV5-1 CASTTGGTYNEQFF TGCGCCAGTACAACAGGGGGCACCTACAATGAGCAGTTCTTC
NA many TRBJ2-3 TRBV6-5 CASSRASSTDTQYF TGTGCCAGCAGTAGGGCTTCCAGCACAGATACGCAGTATTTT
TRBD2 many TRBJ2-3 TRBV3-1 CASSQELAGGSDTQYF TGTGCCAGCAGCCAAGAACTAGCGGGGGGTTCAGATACGCAGTATTTT
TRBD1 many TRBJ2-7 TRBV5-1 CASSLGDRGYEQYF TGCGCCAGCAGCTTGGGGGACAGGGGCTACGAGCAGTACTTC
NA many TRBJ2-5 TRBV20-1 CSARLLVRSEVIQETQYF TGCAGTGCTAGACTCCTGGTTAGGTCAGAGGTTATCCAAGAGACCCAGTACTTC
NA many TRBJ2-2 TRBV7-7 CASSAGQRNTGELFF TGTGCCAGCAGCGCGGGACAGCGAAACACCGGGGAGCTGTTTTTT
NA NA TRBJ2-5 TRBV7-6 CASSAQGRTQYF TGTGCCAGCAGCGCCCAAGGTCGGACCCAGTACTTC
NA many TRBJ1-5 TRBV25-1 CASSERGTVDFPPQHF TGTGCCAGCAGTGAACGGGGGACGGTTGACTTTCCGCCCCAGCATTTT
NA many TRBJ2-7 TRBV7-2 CASSLALGSGEQYF TGTGCCAGCAGCTTAGCCCTTGGGTCGGGGGAGCAGTACTTC
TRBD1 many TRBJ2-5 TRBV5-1 CASSIRTGGRETQYF TGCGCCAGCAGCATACGGACAGGGGGAAGGGAGACCCAGTACTTC
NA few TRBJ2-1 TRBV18 CASSQGRKFF TGTGCCAGCTCACAGGGTCGCAAGTTCTTC
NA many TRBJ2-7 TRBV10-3 CAISSVRESYEQYF TGTGCCATCAGTTCCGTTAGGGAATCCTACGAGCAGTACTTC
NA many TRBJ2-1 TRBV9 CASSVQGGGAHNEQFF TGTGCCAGCAGCGTTCAGGGGGGAGGCGCCCACAATGAGCAGTTCTTC
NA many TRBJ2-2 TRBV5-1 CASSTRSNINTGELFF TGCGCCAGCAGCACACGATCAAATATTAACACCGGGGAGCTGTTTTTT
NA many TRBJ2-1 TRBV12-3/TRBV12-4 CASSRTVYNEQFF TGTGCCAGCAGTAGGACAGTCTACAATGAGCAGTTCTTC
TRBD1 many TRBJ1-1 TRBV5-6 CASSLAGQGAISPEAFF TGTGCCAGCAGCTTGGCGGGACAGGGGGCGATATCCCCTGAAGCTTTCTTT
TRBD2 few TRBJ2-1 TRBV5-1 CASSSGLVSYNEQFF TGCGCCAGCAGCTCCGGACTAGTCTCCTACAATGAGCAGTTCTTC
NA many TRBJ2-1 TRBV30 CAWFNQGASYNEQFF TGTGCCTGGTTTAACCAGGGAGCGTCCTACAATGAGCAGTTCTTC
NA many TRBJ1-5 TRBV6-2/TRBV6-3 CASSYRPFGQPQHF TGTGCCAGCAGTTATCGACCCTTCGGACAGCCCCAGCATTTT
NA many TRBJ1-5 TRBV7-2 CASSGGNQPQHF TGTGCCAGTAGTGGGGGGAATCAGCCCCAGCATTTT
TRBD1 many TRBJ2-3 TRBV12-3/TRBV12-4 CASSLGQGARTDTQYF TGTGCCAGCAGTTTAGGACAGGGGGCCCGAACAGATACGCAGTATTTT
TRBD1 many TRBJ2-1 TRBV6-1 CASSKTGGHEQFF TGTGCCAGCAGTAAAACAGGGGGCCATGAGCAGTTCTTC
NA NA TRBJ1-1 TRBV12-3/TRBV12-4 CASSLSWETEAFF TGTGCCAGCAGTTTATCGTGGGAAACTGAAGCTTTCTTT